Each of the 26 T cell receptor beta chains below was sequenced from the same sample in a study of shared clonotypes between healthy human individuals. The method was immunoSEQ multiplex PCR; TCRdb's version includes in-frame clones alone and lacks a portion of them. There are about a million clones in the sample; approximately 77% occur only once, and over 0.8% lies in the top ten. The specimen sequenced was memory CD4+ T cells from PBMCs. Sample subset: CD45RA-negative fraction. All receptors derive from a man between 18 and 29 years old in good health. Some clones in this sample may be carry-over from other donors' samples.

The rearrangement links TRBV12-5 to TRBJ2-5, with D possibly TRBD2 on 5 matching bases. Germline values: CDR1 LGHNT, CDR2 FRNRAP. The V and J ends lost 1 base and 8 bases respectively, with 11 bases between them. The CDR3 length is 13 residues. CDR3 nucleotides: TGTGCTAGTGGTTTGGGAGCGGTAAGCACCCAGTACTTC. It specifies CASGLGAVSTQYF. Looking up the rest from reference TRBV12-5 and TRBJ2-5 gives the full variable domain: DARVTQTPRHKVTEMGQEVTMRCQPILGHNTVFWYRQTMMQGLELLAYFRNRAPLDDSGMPKDRFSAEMPDATLATLKIQPSEPRDSAVYFCASGLGAVSTQYFGPGTRLLVL.

V and J are TRBV28 and TRBJ2-1, with D unresolved. This CDR3 comprises 15 residues. Trimming stripped 5 bases from V and 2 bases from J, with 13 bases between. The germline gives CDR1 MDHEN, CDR2 SYDVKM. In nucleotides, the CDR3 is TGTGCCAGCAGTCAGCTTAGAATGCCCTACAATGAGCAGTTCTTC. This encodes CASSQLRMPYNEQFF.

V gene TRBV28 combines with J gene TRBJ2-1; D is ambiguous. The CDR3 loop spans 12 amino acids. CDR1 MDHEN and CDR2 SYDVKM come from the germline V gene. The V end lost 6 bases, the J end lost 10 bases, and 13 bases lay between the germline ends. In DNA, the CDR3 is TGTGCCAGCAGCTTCTACCCGTCCGAGCAGTTCTTC. Translated: CASSFYPSEQFF.

The chain couples TRBV28 to TRBJ1-2, with TRBD1 identical over 8 bases. Trimming at V came to 9 bases and at J to 2 bases, leaving 5 bases not matched to a gene. This CDR3 is 13 amino acids long. The germline gives CDR1 MDHEN, CDR2 SYDVKM. CDR3 region: CASWDRTNYGYTF. In DNA form, the CDR3 reads TGTGCCAGTTGGGACAGGACAAACTATGGCTACACCTTC.

A single count supports this clone. The genes are TRBV18 and TRBJ2-5, with 11 bases lining up with TRBD2. The length of the CDR3 is 16 residues. V lost 4 bases and J lost 4; bases outside the gene matches: 8. Germline values: CDR1 KGHSH, CDR2 LQKENI. The CDR3 loop is CASSRALAGVGETQYF. The CDR3 DNA follows: TGTGCCAGCTCACGTGCACTAGCGGGAGTGGGAGAGACCCAGTACTTC.

The V gene is TRBV29-1, the J gene TRBJ2-2; no definite D call. The CDR3 length is 16 residues. Germline V gene data show CDR1 as SQVTM and CDR2 as ANQGSEA. With 7 bases removed from V and 0 bases from J, the gap between germline ends came to 18 bases. The CDR3 region has the DNA TGCAGCGCCAGGTGGGGAACTTCCTCGAACACCGGGGAGCTGTTTTTT. Amino acids: CSARWGTSSNTGELFF.

This clone was detected only once. The V call is TRBV2, the J call TRBJ2-5; D is undetermined. V shed 3 bases and J shed 3 bases, with 17 bases lying between them. The CDR3 loop spans 16 amino acids. Per germline, CDR1 SNHLY and CDR2 FYNNEI. The CDR3 spells CASSDGAVGWEETQYF. The CDR3 nucleotides are TGTGCCAGCAGTGATGGTGCAGTGGGCTGGGAAGAGACCCAGTACTTC. Using reference TRBV2 and TRBJ2-5 for the parts outside the CDR3, the full variable domain is EPEVTQTPSHQVTQMGQEVILRCVPISNHLYFYWYRQILGQKVEFLVSFYNNEISEKSEIFDDQFSVERPDGSNFTLKIRSTKLEDSAMYFCASSDGAVGWEETQYFGPGTRLLVL.

This clone was seen just once. V and J are TRBV28 and TRBJ2-1; D may be TRBD1 or TRBD2 (6 bases each). The CDR3 covers 16 residues. From germline, CDR1 is MDHEN and CDR2 SYDVKM. V was shortened by 1 base and J by 6 bases, with 16 bases between the two germline ends. CDR3 nucleotides: TGTGCCAGCAGTTTATCCGGAGGGGGAGCGATCAATGAGCAGTTCTTC. Translation: CASSLSGGGAINEQFF.

There are many counts of this clone. The identical CDR3 is also encoded by other nucleotide sequences in the sample. The chain employs TRBV29-1 and TRBJ1-2; D not certain. The CDR3 length is 13 residues. Germline V gene data show CDR1 as SQVTM and CDR2 as ANQGSEA. Trimming removed 4 bases from V and 0 bases from J, with 9 bases in between. The CDR3 nucleotides read TGCAGCGTTGTGGGCAGAGCTAACTATGGCTACACCTTC. Translating it yields CSVVGRANYGYTF.

In the case of this clone: Additional DNA sequences in this sample encode the identical CDR3. The chain uses TRBV6-1 and TRBJ1-2; 9 nucleotides align to TRBD1. V shed 4 bases, J shed 5 bases, and the junction held 2 bases outside the gene matches. Germline loops: CDR1 MNHNS, CDR2 SASEGT. The CDR3 runs to 13 residues. The CDR3 sequence: CASSATGGYGYTF. The CDR3 coding sequence is TGTGCCAGCAGTGCGACAGGGGGTTATGGCTACACCTTC.

This chain joins TRBV19 and TRBJ2-2, with D perhaps matching TRBD2 (5 bases). CDR3 length: 15 amino acids. CDR1 and CDR2 (germline): LNHDA, SQIVND (reference sequence). With 6 bases removed from V and 7 bases from J, the gap between germline ends came to 18 bases. The DNA for the CDR3 is TGTGCCAGTAGCCCCCTGGTCGGGAAATTCGGGGAGCTGTTTTTT. It translates to CASSPLVGKFGELFF.

The V and J genes are TRBV19 and TRBJ2-7; D is uncertain. This CDR3 region has 13 residues. V was clipped by 1 base and J by 6 bases, with 10 bases between them. Germline assignment: CDR1 LNHDA and CDR2 SQIVND (reference sequence). The CDR3 here is CASSIAYSREQYF. The CDR3 DNA reads as TGTGCCAGTAGTATAGCTTATAGCCGCGAGCAGTACTTC.

This clone appeared once. V gene TRBV7-3 combines with J gene TRBJ2-2; no clear D. CDR1 and CDR2 from the germline V gene are SGHTA and FQGTGA. V was shortened by 2 bases and J by 4 bases, with 5 bases between the two germline ends. This CDR3 region has 13 residues. CDR3 sequence reads: CASSLASTGELFF. CDR3 DNA sequence: TGTGCCAGCAGCTTAGCGTCCACCGGGGAGCTGTTTTTT.

This clone is a singleton in its sample. The chain is built from TRBV7-9 and TRBJ2-7; 7 bases are shared with TRBD1. The germline gives CDR1 SEHNR, CDR2 FQNEAQ (reference sequence). The length of the CDR3 is 13 residues. J was trimmed by 6 bases and V by 4 bases; bases with no gene match: 6. For the CDR3, the DNA is TGTGCCAGCAGCTGGACAGGCTTAAGCGAGCAGTACTTC. It yields the protein CASSWTGLSEQYF.

This rearrangement joins TRBV4-3 to TRBJ2-1; the D is unclear. The germline V gene encodes CDR1 LGHNA and CDR2 YSLEER. This CDR3 has 12 amino acids. The V end was cut by 0 bases, the J end by 7 bases, with 4 bases between. CDR3 in DNA: TGCGCCAGCAGCCAAGAATGGAATGAGCAGTTCTTC. As protein: CASSQEWNEQFF.

This chain uses TRBV6-5 with TRBJ1-6, with TRBD1 as a possible D gene (5 bases). CDR1 and CDR2 from the germline V gene are MNHEY and SVGAGI. Trimming took 6 bases from V and 8 from J, leaving 14 bases between them. The CDR3 has 14 amino acids. Written as DNA, the CDR3 is TGTGCCAGCAGGACCCGGCGGGGGGATTCACCCCTCCACTTT. Encoded protein: CASRTRRGDSPLHF.

This clone has only a few counts. V usage is TRBV5-4 and J usage is TRBJ2-3; 11 nucleotides agree with TRBD2. Germline values: CDR1 SGHNT, CDR2 YYREEE (reference sequence). The V segment lost 3 bases and the J segment 3 bases; nucleotides outside the gene matches: 12. This CDR3 has 18 amino acids. The DNA of the CDR3 is TGTGCCAGCAGCTCAGGTATAGCGGGAGGGCCTGGAACAGATACGCAGTATTTT. Translation gives CASSSGIAGGPGTDTQYF.

The V and J genes are TRBV6-5 and TRBJ2-7; 11 bases fit TRBD2. Germline V lookup: CDR1 MNHEY, CDR2 SVGAGI. This CDR3 is built from 16 residues. Trimming cost V 0 bases and J 4 bases; bases outside gene matches: 5. This chain's CDR3 is CASSYSASGRKYEQYF. Here the CDR3 DNA reads TGTGCCAGCAGTTACTCGGCTAGCGGGAGGAAATACGAGCAGTACTTC.

This sequence joins TRBV5-1 and TRBJ2-7; D possibly matches TRBD1 or TRBD2 (5 bases each). The germline CDR1 and CDR2 sequences are SGHRS and YFSETQ. The CDR3 has 14 residues. V was shortened by 3 bases and J by 6 bases, with 16 bases between the two germline ends. The DNA for the CDR3 is TGCGCCAGCAGCTCCGGGGCCCCCCTAGGCGAGCAGTACTTC. Translation: CASSSGAPLGEQYF. Using reference TRBV5-1 and TRBJ2-7 for the parts outside the CDR3, the full variable domain is KAGVTQTPRYLIKTRGQQVTLSCSPISGHRSVSWYQQTPGQGLQFLFEYFSETQRNKGNFPGRFSGRQFSNSRSEMNVSTLELGDSALYLCASSSGAPLGEQYFGPGTRLTVT.

The chain uses TRBV6-1 and TRBJ2-7, with D hard to call. The V gene's germline CDR1 is MNHNS and CDR2 SASEGT. V lost 3 bases to trimming and J lost 6 bases, with 21 bases between them. CDR3 length equals 16 residues. CDR3 amino acids: CASSDMGRPPYGEQYF. As DNA, the CDR3 is TGTGCCAGCAGTGATATGGGCAGACCTCCTTATGGCGAGCAGTACTTC.

The chain recombines TRBV19 with TRBJ1-2; 7 nucleotides line up with TRBD1. Germline V gene sequence: CDR1 LNHDA, CDR2 SQIVND (reference sequence). With 2 bases clipped from V and 5 bases from J, the junction kept 8 bases outside the gene matches. This CDR3 is built from 15 residues. The CDR3 DNA reads TGTGCCAGTAGTATAAGTGGGACAGCGATATATGGCTACACCTTC. The encoded protein is CASSISGTAIYGYTF.

There are a few counts of this clone. A much more abundant neighbour one base away suggests this may be a read error. The chain recombines TRBV6-5 with TRBJ1-5; D uncertain. Germline CDR1 MNHEY, CDR2 SVGAGI. V lost 5 bases, J lost 0 bases, and 5 bases lay in between. There are 13 residues in the CDR3. The CDR3 is CASSRDSNQPQHF. CDR3 in DNA: TGTGCCAGCAGTCGAGATAGCAATCAGCCCCAGCATTTT.

About this clone: At one end, the junction sequence differs from germline, possibly due to a read error. The V call is TRBV28, the J call TRBJ1-1; D remains ambiguous. The CDR3 consists of 17 residues. The germline CDR1 and CDR2 sequences are MDHEN and SYDVKM. For the CDR3, the DNA is TGTGCCAGCGTCAGCCCTCCCCTTTTGTCGTGGCACACAGAAGCTTTCTTT. Amino acids: CASVSPPLLSWHTEAFF.

The CDR3 region has the DNA TGTGCCAGCAGCTTAGAACTAGCGCCTCCTTACAATGAGCAGTTCTTC. This gives the protein CASSLELAPPYNEQFF. V and J are TRBV7-3 and TRBJ2-1, with 7 bases lining up with TRBD2. The V gene's germline CDR1 is SGHTA and CDR2 FQGTGA. The V segment lost 2 bases and the J segment 4 bases; nucleotides outside the gene matches: 8. The CDR3 loop spans 16 amino acids. The variable domain in full, completed from reference TRBV7-3 and TRBJ2-1, reads GAGVSQTPSNKVTEKGKYVELRCDPISGHTALYWYRQSLGQGPEFLIYFQGTGAADDSGLPNDRFFAVRPEGSVSTLKIQRTERGDSAVYLCASSLELAPPYNEQFFGPGTRLTVL.

Notes on this clone: Other DNA sequences of this sample code for an identical CDR3. V is TRBV30 and J is TRBJ1-5; D not certain. V lost 2 bases, J lost 0 bases, and 5 bases lay in between. The CDR3 consists of 13 residues. Per germline, CDR1 GTSNPN and CDR2 SVGIG (reference sequence). CDR3 loop: CAWSFDSNQPQHF. CDR3 nucleotide sequence: TGTGCCTGGAGTTTCGATAGCAATCAGCCCCAGCATTTT.

The chain combines TRBV7-6 with TRBJ2-5, with 9 nucleotides matching TRBD2. The J segment lost 2 bases and the V segment lost 9 bases, leaving 4 bases of the junction unmatched. The germline CDR1 and CDR2 sequences are SGHVS and FNYEAQ. The CDR3 has 13 amino acids. CDR3 amino acids: CASSGGGQETQYF. In DNA form, the CDR3 reads TGTGCCAGTAGCGGGGGCGGGCAAGAGACCCAGTACTTC.